The text below deals with one T cell receptor (beta chain). This clone was detected once. There is no known antigen for this receptor. No quality values exist for individual bases; no much larger clone is one base distant. Trimming takes 2 bases off V and 11 bases off J; junction bases not matched to a gene: 5. CDR1 SNHLY and CDR2 FYNNEI were looked up in the germline V gene. The cysteine opens and the phenylalanine closes a CDR3 of 12 amino acids. Of all the DNA, just the CDR3 is kept, 36 bases in frame from base 1. Library preparation was by the immunoSEQ multiplex PCR assay. Adaptive Biotechnologies carried out TCRB amplification, library preparation, sequencing and preliminary bioinformatics at Survey level resolution. As for the authors' bioinformatics: Clonality was calculated in R as 1 minus normalized Shannon entropy, and the Gini index was calculated with the R package ineq. The overlap score was defined as the summed counts of shared sequences divided by the total counts of all sequences in both compared samples. Significance of shared clonotypes was assessed by Fisher's exact test, with a theoretical repertoire of 10^7 TCRB sequences assumed. The immuneACCESS repertoire file appears here via TCRdb, limited to in-frame rearrangements. These files lack a portion of the clones; in checked studies, under half of the deficit traces to unresolved V genes, and the cause of the others is not known. The V and J calls and the clone size are those of that table, but D and trimming were determined from the DNA. Present in this sample are approximately 12,000 clones, roughly 78% of which were seen just once. Clones ranked in the top ten supply 0.45% to 0.5% of the sample.

The sample is drawn from a study of follicular helper T cells after annual influenza vaccination (dated by TCRdb to between 2016 and 2019). Regarding the study in general: After each seasonal influenza vaccination, blood samples were collected on days 0, 7 and 28. The 2015 samples were processed right after collection, while the 2013-2014 samples were cryopreserved. To look at recall of cTfh clones, some subjects were tracked through successive annual vaccinations covering the 2013-2014, 2014-2015 and 2015-2016 seasons. One week after vaccination, a second recruited cohort of approximately twelve subjects (Table S1) displayed a similar ICOS+CD38+ cTfh response. Multi-year samples were available from six subjects, with four subjects covering two vaccination seasons and two subjects covering three seasons.

What this sample's time point label stands for: 2014-2015 season, pre-vaccination. TCRB sequencing was used to follow sorted CD4 subsets from the blood of adults before and after they were given the seasonal inactivated influenza vaccine (Fluvarix). To be eligible, subjects had to live in the community and must not have received influenza vaccine in the previous 6 months. Exclusions included influenza vaccine contraindications, substance abuse, HIV/AIDS, active malignancy, immunomodulatory medication and active illness such as respiratory infection. At each time point, somewhere between about 35 and 100 mL of blood was taken. Either Ficoll-Paque PLUS or SepMate separation was used to isolate PBMC. As a non-Tfh subset for comparison, CXCR5- memory CD4 T cells were sorted. Cell subsets were sorted from PBMC on a BD FACS Aria before DNA extraction. What the authors observed across the whole study: With successive annual vaccinations, a recurrent oligoclonal ICOS+CD38+ cTfh response was recalled, and this response contained tetramer and AIM influenza-specific clonotypes. Day 7 ICOS+CD38+ clones were most often found later in ICOS-CD38- cTfh, suggesting that subset may serve as a memory reservoir. ICOS+CD38+ cTfh clonality correlated with the frequency of that population, and its change correlated with the change in circulating plasmablast frequency. Productive TCRB sequences were recovered from only roughly 10-22% of analyzed cells, so rare clonotypes could not be sampled. When influenza clone enrichment was assessed, the possibility that the much larger non-cTfh compartments were undersampled could not be excluded.

The rearrangement combines TRBV2 with TRBJ2-5, and 7 junctional nucleotides match TRBD2. The TCR sequence derives from an adult who received the influenza vaccine. Sequencing was performed on CXCR5- memory CD4+ T cells sorted from blood, taken on the day of influenza vaccination. This sample's cell subset or site label indicates: CXCR5- memory CD4 T cells. The CDR3 protein is CASSELSSGQYF. The DNA reads as follows: TGTGCCAGCAGTGAATTGTCTAGCGGACAGTACTTC. Full variable domain (CDR3 extended with the reference TRBV2 and TRBJ2-5 proteins): EPEVTQTPSHQVTQMGQEVILRCVPISNHLYFYWYRQILGQKVEFLVSFYNNEISEKSEIFDDQFSVERPDGSNFTLKIRSTKLEDSAMYFCASSELSSGQYFGPGTRLLVL.